This TCR beta chain was documented in a study of OX40 agonist ivuxolimab in advanced cancers. Study-wide results and caveats: Some patients without response likewise showed low normalized clonal expansion.

Sequencing used immunoSEQ multiplex PCR; TCRdb keeps in-frame clones, though not all of them. The table includes 50,000 to 75,000 clones, roughly three quarters detected once. The germline V and J ends were trimmed by 8 bases and 0 bases, with 10 bases remaining between them. The CDR3 has 13 residues. The germline V gene encodes CDR1 SGHTA and CDR2 FQGNSA. As concerns this clone: Antigen specificity is unknown.

Sample: CD4+ or CD8+ T cells sorted from blood, taken in a trial of the OX40 agonist ivuxolimab. This sequence joins TRBV7-2 and TRBJ1-2; D uncertain. The sequence came from an adult with an advanced solid tumor such as melanoma, head and neck, liver or kidney cancer. CDR3 DNA: TGTGCCAGCGCCCTCCCCACTAACTATGGCTACACCTTC. Encoded protein: CASALPTNYGYTF.